This T cell receptor (beta chain) came from a study of blood T cells in healthy people across ages. Study at large: Per every two T cells, about one barcoded beta molecule was captured by template switching.

As regards this clonotype: The target antigen is unknown.

Primed by a sample-barcoded 5' primer and a J-beta primer mix, a second PCR proceeded for roughly 7 to 12 cycles. Researchers report that a template-switch adaptor with 12 random nucleotides tagged each cDNA molecule. MiXCR, applied by TCRdb to the 5' RACE reads, yields one record per CDR3 protein. The profile covers fewer than 900,000 distinct CDR3 sequences, with about 52% appearing a single time and about a third taken by the ten largest. The ends were cut back, 3 bases at V and 6 bases at J, with 9 bases in the middle. CDR3 length: 12 amino acids. Germline CDR1 is DFQATT and CDR2 is SNEGSKA (reference sequence). Whole-study findings and limits: When one million T cells were used, diversity estimates were thought to be underestimates. Unsorted PBMCs blocked a conclusive comparison of naive and antigen-experienced cells.

This clonotype was sampled from a woman aged 60-70 years in good health. V gene TRBV20-1 combines with J gene TRBJ2-1, with unresolved D. The sample consisted of blood. The CDR3 nucleotides read TGCAGTGCTAGGTGGCTACGCAATGAGCAGTTCTTC. Its translation is CSARWLRNEQFF.